This T cell receptor beta chain was recovered during a study of STAT3 mutations in large granular lymphocyte leukemia. Study information: Among longitudinally sequenced T-LGLL patients, roughly half had canonical activating STAT3 mutations detected. Study findings and constraints: All newly emerging clones after therapy were STAT3 wild type. Some patients had persisting codominant clonotypes that could mask small clones. Every T-LGLL patient had at least one immunodominant TCRbeta clonotype.

The junction had 9 bases not matched to a gene; V was cut back by 4 bases and J by 4 bases. Germline V gene sequence: CDR1 SGHRS, CDR2 YFSETQ. This CDR3 spans 15 amino acids. Each sample's TCRbeta library yielded on average roughly 41,000 productive templates. Using immunoSEQ multiplex PCR, the repertoire was profiled, and TCRdb retains in-frame clones only, with some absent. The sample yields around 4,000 clones, more than 75% seen once. A single count supports this clone. Its antigen is still unknown. This clonotype originated in a boy younger than 18 with T-cell large granular lymphocyte leukemia. Some clones in this sample may be carry-over from other donors' samples. V and J are TRBV5-1 and TRBJ2-3; 7 bases agree with TRBD2. Input material: peripheral blood mononuclear cells. CDR3 sequence reads: CASSPWGGSADTQYF. CDR3 bases: TGCGCCAGCAGCCCCTGGGGCGGGAGCGCAGATACGCAGTATTTT.